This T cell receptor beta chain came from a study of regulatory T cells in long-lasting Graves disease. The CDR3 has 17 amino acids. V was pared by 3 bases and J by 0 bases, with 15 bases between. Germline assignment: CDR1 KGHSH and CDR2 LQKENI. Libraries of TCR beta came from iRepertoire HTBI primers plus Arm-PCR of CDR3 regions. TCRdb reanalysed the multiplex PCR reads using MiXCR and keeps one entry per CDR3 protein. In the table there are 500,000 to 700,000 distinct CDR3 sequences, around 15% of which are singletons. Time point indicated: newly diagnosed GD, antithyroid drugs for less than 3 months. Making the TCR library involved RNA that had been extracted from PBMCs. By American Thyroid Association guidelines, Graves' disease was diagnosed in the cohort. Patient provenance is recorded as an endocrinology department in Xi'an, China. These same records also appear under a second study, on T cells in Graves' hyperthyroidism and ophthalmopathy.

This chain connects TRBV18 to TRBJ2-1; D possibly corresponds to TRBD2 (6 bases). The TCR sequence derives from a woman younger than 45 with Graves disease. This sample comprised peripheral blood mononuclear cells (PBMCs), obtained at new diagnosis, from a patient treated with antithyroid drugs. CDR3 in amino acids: CASSPRQAGSSYNEQFF. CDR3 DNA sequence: TGTGCCAGCTCACCCCGGCAGGCGGGAAGCTCCTACAATGAGCAGTTCTTC.